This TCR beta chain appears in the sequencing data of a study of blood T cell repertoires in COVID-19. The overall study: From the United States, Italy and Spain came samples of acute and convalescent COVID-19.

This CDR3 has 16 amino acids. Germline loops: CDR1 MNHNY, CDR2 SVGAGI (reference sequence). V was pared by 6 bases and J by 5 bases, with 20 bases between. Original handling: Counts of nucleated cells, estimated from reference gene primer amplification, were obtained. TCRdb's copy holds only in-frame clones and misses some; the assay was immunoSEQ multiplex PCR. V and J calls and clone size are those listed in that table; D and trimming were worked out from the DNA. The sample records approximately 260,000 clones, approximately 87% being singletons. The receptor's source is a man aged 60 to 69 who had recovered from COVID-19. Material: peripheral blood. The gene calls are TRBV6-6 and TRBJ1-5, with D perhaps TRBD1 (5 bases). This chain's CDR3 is CASSPGSGWGDQPQHF. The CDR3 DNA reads TGTGCCAGCAGCCCCGGGTCCGGGTGGGGGGATCAGCCCCAGCATTTT.